A selection of T cell receptor beta chains follows, all from one sample in a study of Tregs in tolerant kidney transplant recipients. Libraries were prepared by immunoSEQ multiplex PCR; TCRdb keeps only in-frame clonotypes and omits some of them. The profile shows some 66,000 clones, around 90% of them singletons. This sample comprised CD8+ T cells from blood, obtained before the transplant. The receptor set was obtained from a human donor who received a combined kidney and bone marrow transplant. Each CDR3 is given with its conserved first and last residue. The order of the fields is D gene, V gene, clone size, J gene, CDR3 protein, CDR3 DNA. D genes are given only for firm matches. For some rows the clone size is stated as once, few or many, or as a class when expanded; others skip it.

TRBD1	TRBV9	once	TRBJ2-7	CASSAEGQADYEQYF	TGTGCCAGCAGCGCCGAGGGACAGGCAGACTACGAGCAGTACTTC
TRBD2	TRBV4-1	NA	TRBJ2-7	CASSQDPTSVSYEQYF	TGCGCCAGCAGCCAAGATCCGACTAGCGTCTCCTACGAGCAGTACTTC
NA	TRBV11-2	few	TRBJ2-7	CASSFGTSTYEQYF	TGTGCCAGCAGCTTCGGGACATCTACCTACGAGCAGTACTTC
NA	TRBV9	NA	TRBJ2-7	CASSVESASSYEQYF	TGTGCCAGCAGCGTAGAGTCAGCGAGCTCCTACGAGCAGTACTTC
TRBD1	TRBV10-3	NA	TRBJ2-7	CATRQGFDEQYF	TGTGCCACCCGACAGGGCTTCGACGAGCAGTACTTC
TRBD2	TRBV7-8	NA	TRBJ2-5	CASREDSGIQETQYF	TGTGCCAGCAGGGAGGATAGCGGGATCCAAGAGACCCAGTACTTC
TRBD1	TRBV6-5	NA	TRBJ1-2	CASSYSGRGYGYTF	TGTGCCAGCAGTTACTCGGGCAGGGGGTATGGCTACACCTTC
NA	TRBV7-9	NA	TRBJ1-1	CASSWGGNTEAFF	TGTGCCAGTTCGTGGGGGGGGAACACTGAAGCTTTCTTT
NA	TRBV15	NA	TRBJ2-3	CATSRDHIPDTQYF	TGTGCCACCAGCAGAGATCACATCCCAGATACGCAGTATTTT
TRBD2	TRBV9	NA	TRBJ2-3	CASSHPERGSTDTQYF	TGTGCCAGCAGCCACCCTGAGCGGGGAAGCACAGATACGCAGTATTTT
NA	TRBV7-9	once	TRBJ2-7	CASTSLASSYEQYF	TGTGCCAGCACCTCTCTCGCCAGCTCCTACGAGCAGTACTTC
TRBD2	TRBV5-4	NA	TRBJ2-5	CASSPGLAMETQYF	TGTGCCAGCAGCCCGGGACTAGCGATGGAGACCCAGTACTTC
NA	TRBV10-3	NA	TRBJ2-2	CAIMTANTGELFF	TGTGCCATCATGACTGCGAACACCGGGGAGCTGTTTTTT
NA	TRBV5-6	NA	TRBJ1-6	CASSLAGPLHF	TGTGCCAGCAGCTTGGCGGGGCCCCTCCACTTT
NA	TRBV19	NA	TRBJ2-3	CASGAGPLF	TGTGCCAGTGGGGCAGGGCCACTATTT
TRBD1	TRBV19	NA	TRBJ1-2	CASSLGQALYTF	TGTGCCAGTAGTCTGGGACAGGCGCTTTACACCTTC
NA	TRBV13	NA	TRBJ2-7	CASSLTTDSYEQYF	TGTGCCAGCAGCCTGACAACGGACTCCTACGAGCAGTACTTC
NA	TRBV4-1	once	TRBJ2-7	CASSQDNDNSYEQYF	TGCGCCAGCAGCCAAGATAACGACAACTCCTACGAGCAGTACTTC
TRBD2	TRBV7-8	NA	TRBJ2-1	CASSLGLAGSFSYNEQFF	TGTGCCAGCAGCTTAGGCCTAGCGGGGTCTTTCTCCTACAATGAGCAGTTCTTC
TRBD1	TRBV28	NA	TRBJ1-6	CASSHRGSYNSPLHF	TGTGCCAGCAGCCACAGGGGGTCGTATAATTCACCCCTCCACTTT
TRBD1	TRBV6-1	NA	TRBJ2-7	CASSVIGGQGTYEQYF	TGTGCCAGCAGTGTCATAGGGGGACAGGGGACCTACGAGCAGTACTTC
TRBD2	TRBV30	NA	TRBJ2-5	CAWSVLAGRETQYF	TGTGCCTGGAGTGTACTAGCGGGGAGGGAGACCCAGTACTTC
TRBD2	TRBV4-3	NA	TRBJ2-1	CASSRGLAPSSYNEQFF	TGCGCCAGCAGCCGGGGACTAGCGCCGAGCTCCTACAATGAGCAGTTCTTC
NA	TRBV4-2	once	TRBJ1-2	CASSQPTGDLGYTF	TGTGCCAGCAGCCAGCCTACAGGAGATCTGGGCTACACCTTC
NA	TRBV4-1	NA	TRBJ2-5	CASSQEPPRLQETQYF	TGCGCCAGCAGCCAAGAACCCCCGAGACTTCAAGAGACCCAGTACTTC
TRBD2	TRBV5-6	NA	TRBJ2-4	CASSLVRGGAKNIQYF	TGTGCCAGCAGCTTGGTGCGGGGGGGTGCCAAAAACATTCAGTACTTC
TRBD2	TRBV9	NA	TRBJ2-2	CASSGLAGRNTGELFF	TGTGCCAGCAGCGGACTAGCGGGACGAAACACCGGGGAGCTGTTTTTT